Each of the 15 T cell receptor beta chains below was sequenced from the same sample in a study of response to subunit inactivated influenza vaccine. TCRdb passed the RT-PCR reads through MiXCR, listing each CDR3 protein once. The top ten hold 10% to 15% of the sample, which has hundreds of thousands of distinct CDR3 sequences, around 8% seen once. Material: PBMCs from blood, obtained less than 30 months after vaccination. The receptors stem from a man aged 50-75 years who received an inactivated influenza vaccine.

This clonotype was detected many times. V gene TRBV5-1 combines with J gene TRBJ2-1; D assignment may be TRBD1 or TRBD2 (5 bases each). The germline V gene has CDR1 SGHRS and CDR2 YFSETQ. V was clipped by 4 bases and J by 3 bases, with 11 bases between them. This CDR3 comprises 14 residues. The CDR3 region is CASSPGTGYNEQFF. CDR3 bases: TGCGCCAGCAGCCCCGGGACGGGCTACAATGAGCAGTTCTTC. Variable domain in full (rest from reference TRBV5-1 and TRBJ2-1): KAGVTQTPRYLIKTRGQQVTLSCSPISGHRSVSWYQQTPGQGLQFLFEYFSETQRNKGNFPGRFSGRQFSNSRSEMNVSTLELGDSALYLCASSPGTGYNEQFFGPGTRLTVL.

The sample holds a few counts of this clonotype. V and J are TRBV12-3 or TRBV12-4 and TRBJ2-2; 15 bases map to TRBD2. The V and J ends lost 4 bases and 6 bases, in that order; junction bases with no gene match: 3. The CDR3 sequence is 16 residues long. The CDR3 spells CASSSGLAGGPGELFF. The CDR3 DNA reads TGTGCCAGCAGTTCGGGACTAGCGGGGGGCCCCGGGGAGCTGTTTTTT.

The gene calls are TRBV7-2 and TRBJ2-1; a weak D match, TRBD1 (5 bases). This CDR3 has 16 amino acids. Germline values: CDR1 SGHTA, CDR2 FQGNSA. Trimming stripped 4 bases from V and 0 bases from J, with 13 bases between. CDR3 in DNA: TGTGCCAGCAGCTCCCAGGGCGGAAGCTCCTACAATGAGCAGTTCTTC. This sequence encodes CASSSQGGSSYNEQFF.

This clonotype was seen a handful of times. The gene calls are TRBV25-1 and TRBJ2-2, with D maybe TRBD1 (6 bases). CDR1 and CDR2 from the germline V gene are MGHDK and SYGVNS. The V and J ends lost 7 bases and 1 base respectively, with 16 bases between them. This CDR3 has 16 residues. The CDR3 DNA is TGTGCCAGCACCTCTCTTGGGACATTGAACACCGGGGAGCTGTTTTTT. This encodes CASTSLGTLNTGELFF. The variable domain in full, completed from reference TRBV25-1 and TRBJ2-2, reads EADIYQTPRYLVIGTGKKITLECSQTMGHDKMYWYQQDPGMELHLIHYSYGVNSTEKGDLSSESTVSRIRTEHFPLTLESARPSHTSQYLCASTSLGTLNTGELFFGEGSRLTVL.

This clonotype was seen repeatedly, ten times or more. The V call is TRBV20-1, the J call TRBJ2-2; D may be TRBD2 (5 bases). V lost 1 base and J 0 bases, leaving 12 bases between the germline ends. Germline CDR1 and CDR2: DFQATT and SNEGSKA (reference sequence). The CDR3 contains 16 residues. The CDR3 is CSARGLSETNTGELFF. For the CDR3, the DNA is TGCAGTGCTAGAGGACTAAGTGAAACGAACACCGGGGAGCTGTTTTTT.

The chain links TRBV20-1 to TRBJ2-5, with a tentative D call TRBD1 (5 bases). The germline V gene has CDR1 DFQATT and CDR2 SNEGSKA (reference sequence). With 0 bases removed from V and 2 bases from J, the gap between germline ends came to 13 bases. CDR3 length: 15 residues. CDR3 sequence (DNA): TGCAGTGCTAGAGATCCGGCCAGGGTTCAAGAGACCCAGTACTTC. Amino acid sequence: CSARDPARVQETQYF.

There are a few counts of this clonotype. V gene TRBV4-3 combines with J gene TRBJ2-5; 7 positions match TRBD1. Trimming removed 2 bases from V and 0 bases from J; junction bases left unmatched: 3. The CDR3 extends over 15 amino acids. In germline, CDR1 is LGHNA, CDR2 YSLEER. The CDR3: CASSQRQGNQETQYF. DNA for the CDR3: TGCGCCAGCAGCCAACGACAGGGCAACCAAGAGACCCAGTACTTC.

The sample holds a few counts of this clonotype. This sequence joins TRBV27 and TRBJ2-3; TRBD1 agrees at 7 bases. The germline CDR1 and CDR2 sequences are MNHEY and SMNVEV (reference sequence). J lost 1 base, V lost 6 bases, and 10 bases had no gene match. The CDR3 sequence is 16 residues long. The CDR3 DNA sequence: TGTGCCAGCAGCCCTGAACAGGGGCCCCGCACAGATACGCAGTATTTT. Its translation is CASSPEQGPRTDTQYF.

This clonotype was counted only a few times. The chain joins TRBV18 to TRBJ2-7; D remains unclear. Trimming stripped 3 bases from V and 3 bases from J, with 9 bases between. Per the germline V gene, CDR1 is KGHSH and CDR2 is LQKENI. The CDR3 totals 13 residues. The CDR3 DNA sequence: TGTGCCAGCTCACCTGTCGAAAACTACGAGCAGTACTTC. Its translation is CASSPVENYEQYF. Combining the CDR3 with reference TRBV18 and TRBJ2-7 gives the whole variable domain NAGVMQNPRHLVRRRGQEARLRCSPMKGHSHVYWYRQLPEEGLKFMVYLQKENIIDESGMPKERFSAEFPKEGPSILRIQQVVRGDSAAYFCASSPVENYEQYFGPGTRLTVT.

This clonotype has at least ten counts. The chain has TRBV7-8 and TRBJ2-7; D remains ambiguous. The CDR3 contains 18 residues. CDR1 is SGHVS, CDR2 FQNEAQ, per germline. V lost 5 bases and J lost 0, with 23 bases in between. This CDR3 reads CASSPKKAGSQASYEQYF. As DNA, the CDR3 is TGTGCCAGCAGCCCAAAAAAAGCCGGATCTCAAGCCTCCTACGAGCAGTACTTC.

This chain joins TRBV7-6 and TRBJ1-3; 7 bases are shared with TRBD1. Germline V CDR1 and CDR2: SGHVS, FNYEAQ. With 5 bases clipped from V and 4 bases from J, the junction kept 14 bases outside the gene matches. This CDR3 comprises 17 residues. This CDR3 is CASSLSVTGAIGNTIYF. In DNA form, the CDR3 reads TGTGCCAGCAGCCTCTCGGTTACAGGGGCGATCGGAAACACCATATATTTT. Full variable domain (remainder filled in from reference TRBV7-6 and TRBJ1-3): GAGVSQSPRYKVTKRGQDVALRCDPISGHVSLYWYRQALGQGPEFLTYFNYEAQQDKSGLPNDRFSAERPEGSISTLTIQRTEQRDSAMYRCASSLSVTGAIGNTIYFGEGSWLTVV.

This clonotype appeared many times. CDR3 DNA sequence: TGTGCCAGCAGCTTAGCGGGCGGCCTCTCCTACGAGCAGTACTTC. Residues: CASSLAGGLSYEQYF. J is TRBJ2-7 and V is TRBV7-9; unclear D gene. The CDR3 is 15 amino acids. V gave up 0 bases and J gave up 0 bases, with 9 bases separating them. The germline CDR1 and CDR2 sequences are SEHNR and FQNEAQ (reference sequence).

In its sample, this clonotype was seen many times. V usage is TRBV18 and J usage is TRBJ2-1; possible D gene TRBD2, 6 bases. Germline values: CDR1 KGHSH, CDR2 LQKENI. V lost 4 bases to trimming and J lost 1 base, with 11 bases between them. This CDR3 has 15 amino acids. CDR3 protein: CASSRRVVSYNEQFF. The CDR3 bases are TGTGCCAGCTCACGGAGGGTGGTGTCCTACAATGAGCAGTTCTTC.

This clonotype has ten or more counts. V usage is TRBV6-1 and J usage is TRBJ2-1; D remains ambiguous. CDR1 and CDR2 from the germline V gene are MNHNS and SASEGT. CDR3 length: 13 amino acids. Trimming shortened V by 5 bases and J by 3 bases, and 8 bases separated the two germline ends. CDR3 bases: TGTGCCAGCAGTACGGAAAACTACAATGAGCAGTTCTTC. Amino acid sequence: CASSTENYNEQFF.

The chain combines TRBV20-1 with TRBJ2-5; 14 positions match TRBD2. Germline V gives CDR1 DFQATT, CDR2 SNEGSKA (reference sequence). CDR3 length: 16 residues. The trim removed 5 bases at V and 5 bases at J, leaving 10 bases unmatched. The CDR3 DNA reads as TGCAGTGCTGGGGGACTAGCGGGAGCATCGTCCGAGACCCAGTACTTC. This translates into CSAGGLAGASSETQYF.